This T cell receptor (beta chain) originates from a study of blood T cells in healthy people across ages (dated by TCRdb to 2015 to 2017). In the study overall: Template switching captured roughly one uniquely barcoded TCR beta cDNA molecule per two T cells in model experiments. Using deep sequencing normalized with unique cDNA molecular identifiers, the study measured how TCR beta repertoire diversity changes with age. The donors were divided into four age groups: young (average about 15 years), middle-aged (roughly 42), aged (about 56) and long-lived (about 80). To avoid experimental bias, donors of different ages were distributed randomly across sequencing lanes. The study analyzed two additional independent replicas of 1 million unique cDNA reads from the same blood draw for two donors, one aged 18 to 30 and one aged 80 or older.

Results and caveats for the whole study, not just this receptor: Conclusive comparison of naive and antigen-experienced compartments was prevented by the profiling of bulk unsorted PBMCs. A strong correlation was found between observed TCR beta diversity and the percentage of naive T cells measured by flow cytometry. Because donor CMV infection status was unknown, age-related changes in expanded clonotypes were potentially confounded. Compared with the aged group, the long-lived group had more naive CD4+ T cells, fewer expanded clones and increased TCR diversity, suggesting age selection. Estimates of total diversity from one million sequenced T cells were regarded as lower bounds and underestimates. Observed TCR beta diversity per million T cells fell roughly linearly with age, and a significant reduction was already apparent by age roughly 40.

Donors were under 40 systemically healthy Caucasian individuals from Russia aged roughly 6 to 90 years. Each donor gave about 10 milliliters of peripheral blood, drawn into EDTA-treated Vacutainer tubes. Ficoll-Paque density-gradient centrifugation was used to isolate PBMCs, with at least 7 million per sample. Trizol reagent was used to extract total RNA from the PBMCs, yielding at least 5 micrograms per sample. For every donor, an aliquot of PBMCs went through flow cytometry to measure the percentages of naive CD45RAhigh/CD27high T cells. The CDR3 goes from the cysteine to the phenylalanine over 14 residues. Of all the DNA, just the CDR3 is kept, 42 bases in frame from base 1. V drops 4 bases and J drops 1 base, leaving 13 bases in between. The germline V gene (reference sequence) sets CDR1 to GTSNPN and CDR2 to SVGIG. About this clonotype itself: Its binding antigen is unknown. No clone much larger than this one lies a single base away; base qualities are absent.

The library was produced with 5' RACE. A second about 7 to 11 cycle PCR used a sample-barcoded 5' primer and a J-beta primer mix. Each TCR beta cDNA molecule received a unique molecular identifier from a template-switch 5' adaptor carrying 12 random nucleotides. Each sample yielded at least 2.5 million CDR3-containing paired-end reads. All of the RNA was converted into first-strand cDNA using the Mint cDNA synthesis kit, with a TRBC-specific oligonucleotide serving as the primer. All cDNA was treated with uracil-DNA glycosylase and then went through a first 18-cycle PCR with the universal primers M1SS and BC2_uni_R. In the paper's pipeline: For normalization, 1 million high-quality reads, each with a distinct molecular identifier, were randomly selected from each sample. Instead of being binned into consensus sequences, reads that shared molecular identifiers were thrown out. MiTCR, with a Q25 quality threshold and the strictest error-elimination algorithm, was used for CDR3 identification, clonotype clustering and error correction. Lower-bound total TCR beta diversity was estimated with a nonparametric unseen species model using Euler transformation. TCRdb itself trimmed the public reads at Q25 with fastp, ran MiXCR and retained productive beta chains. A single entry per CDR3 protein holds the most common genes and DNA from its merged rows. TCRdb's processing, not the study's, gives the V and J calls here. In all, the sample holds approximately 2,000,000 distinct CDR3 sequences, and about two fifths of those were seen once. The top ten hold about 21% of the sample.

Sequenced sample: blood. This chain joins TRBV30 to TRBJ1-2; the D gene is possibly TRBD1, with 5 bases matching. The sequence was obtained from a human donor in good health. The nucleotides are TGTGCCTGGAATAGGGGCGGACATAACTATGGCTACACCTTC. This translates into CAWNRGGHNYGYTF.